The rows below give T cell receptor beta chains drawn from one sample of a study of T cells after yellow fever vaccination. TCRdb reprocessed the 5' RACE reads with MiXCR, giving one entry per CDR3 protein. In the table there are roughly 250,000 distinct CDR3 sequences, approximately 13% of which are singletons. Source: CD4+ T cells sorted from PBMCs, taken 45 days after the yellow fever booster vaccination. These receptors were obtained from a man aged 30 to 39 who received the YFV17D yellow fever vaccine. Each CDR3 is given with its conserved first and last residue. D genes are given only for firm matches. The size of a clone is reported for some rows only, either as once, few or many, or as a class for expanded clones.

size	D	V	J	CDR3	DNA
few	.	TRBV5-4	TRBJ2-3	CASTAPRADTQYF	TGTGCCAGCACCGCCCCTCGGGCGGATACGCAGTATTTT
few	TRBD1	TRBV18	TRBJ2-7	CASSGAGGHEQYF	TGTGCCAGCTCTGGTGCAGGGGGCCACGAGCAGTACTTC
few	.	TRBV7-2	TRBJ2-1	CASSLGSGYQYNEQFF	TGTGCCAGCAGCTTAGGGTCGGGATACCAATACAATGAGCAGTTCTTC
few	.	TRBV21-1	TRBJ2-3	CASSKGGYFLTDTQYF	TGTGCCAGCAGCAAAGGAGGTTACTTCCTCACAGATACGCAGTATTTT
.	.	TRBV7-2	TRBJ2-2	CASSLIGGRTGELFF	TGTGCCAGCAGCTTAATAGGAGGCCGTACCGGGGAGCTGTTTTTT
.	.	TRBV12-3/TRBV12-4	TRBJ1-2	CASSFGAEYGYTF	TGTGCCAGCAGTTTCGGTGCAGAGTATGGCTACACCTTC
.	.	TRBV12-3/TRBV12-4	TRBJ2-2	CASSLQATRSGELFF	TGTGCCAGCAGTTTGCAGGCTACCCGCTCCGGGGAGCTGTTTTTT
few	.	TRBV5-1	TRBJ2-3	CASSLGGLADTQYF	TGCGCCAGCAGCTTGGGCGGACTCGCAGATACGCAGTATTTT
few	.	TRBV20-1	TRBJ2-2	CSAGGGGGELFF	TGCAGTGCGGGCGGGGGCGGCGGGGAGCTGTTTTTT
few	.	TRBV5-5	TRBJ2-7	CASRPDGYEQYF	TGTGCCAGCAGGCCGGACGGCTACGAGCAGTACTTC
few	.	TRBV7-2	TRBJ1-4	CASSSGGGAHEKLFF	TGTGCCAGCAGCTCAGGCGGGGGGGCCCATGAAAAACTGTTTTTT
many	TRBD1	TRBV29-1	TRBJ2-2	CSVGQGATGELFF	TGCAGCGTTGGACAGGGGGCTACCGGGGAGCTGTTTTTT
few	TRBD2	TRBV27	TRBJ2-3	CASRITSEQPTDTQYF	TGTGCCAGCCGAATCACTAGCGAGCAACCCACAGATACGCAGTATTTT
.	TRBD2	TRBV11-2	TRBJ2-1	CASSLGVGSGSRAGDEQFF	TGTGCCAGCAGCTTGGGAGTTGGTAGCGGGAGCCGAGCGGGCGATGAGCAGTTCTTC
.	TRBD1	TRBV29-1	TRBJ1-2	CSVDGDRGNGYTF	TGCAGCGTTGACGGGGACAGGGGAAATGGCTACACCTTC
few	.	TRBV6-2/TRBV6-3	TRBJ2-3	CASTLLGQYTQYF	TGTGCCAGCACTTTACTCGGCCAATATACGCAGTATTTT
.	.	TRBV5-1	TRBJ2-6	CASSLEPANSGANVLTF	TGCGCCAGCAGCTTGGAACCTGCCAACTCTGGGGCCAACGTCCTGACTTTC
many	.	TRBV5-1	TRBJ1-1	CASSLAGPSEAFF	TGCGCCAGCAGCTTGGCCGGACCGAGTGAAGCTTTCTTT
many	.	TRBV25-1	TRBJ2-3	CASSRVTDTQYF	TGTGCCAGCAGTCGTGTCACAGATACGCAGTATTTT
.	TRBD1	TRBV4-3	TRBJ2-3	CASSQTGLVTDTQYF	TGCGCCAGCAGCCAGACAGGGTTGGTCACAGATACGCAGTATTTT
.	.	TRBV29-1	TRBJ2-5	CSVVASLGETQYF	TGCAGCGTTGTAGCGTCATTGGGGGAGACCCAGTACTTC
.	TRBD2	TRBV3-1	TRBJ2-1	CASSRPTSVSYNEQFF	TGTGCCAGCAGCCGCCCGACTAGCGTAAGTTACAATGAGCAGTTCTTC
.	.	TRBV18	TRBJ2-5	CASSPVLGLYQETQYF	TGTGCCAGCTCACCAGTTCTAGGCTTGTACCAAGAGACCCAGTACTTC
.	.	TRBV4-3	TRBJ2-3	CASSQGLVQDTQYF	TGCGCCAGCAGCCAAGGACTAGTGCAGGATACGCAGTATTTT
.	.	TRBV5-1	TRBJ2-6	CASSPKTAGANVLTF	TGCGCCAGCAGCCCAAAGACAGCTGGGGCCAACGTCCTGACTTTC
many	TRBD2	TRBV24-1	TRBJ2-1	CATSGSGRSGNEQFF	TGTGCCACCAGTGGTAGCGGGAGATCGGGGAATGAGCAGTTCTTC
.	TRBD2	TRBV3-1	TRBJ2-1	CASSYGTSNNEQFF	TGTGCCAGCAGCTATGGGACTAGCAATAATGAGCAGTTCTTC
many	.	TRBV5-1	TRBJ2-1	CASSRDSYNEQFF	TGCGCCAGCAGCCGAGACAGCTACAATGAGCAGTTCTTC
.	TRBD2	TRBV4-3	TRBJ2-7	CASSQIGSGTSLYEQYF	TGCGCCAGCAGCCAAATAGGATCCGGGACTAGCTTATACGAGCAGTACTTC
.	TRBD1	TRBV3-1	TRBJ1-1	CASSPIQGAAEAFF	TGTGCCAGCAGCCCAATTCAGGGGGCGGCTGAAGCTTTCTTT
few	.	TRBV12-3/TRBV12-4	TRBJ1-4	CASSLLGLRKLFF	TGTGCCAGCAGTTTATTAGGACTGCGGAAACTGTTTTTT
.	.	TRBV10-3	TRBJ2-5	CAISESIVGETQYF	TGTGCCATCAGTGAGTCGATAGTAGGAGAGACCCAGTACTTC
many	.	TRBV20-1	TRBJ1-5	CSAKSGGNQPQHF	TGCAGTGCTAAGTCTGGGGGCAATCAGCCCCAGCATTTT
.	.	TRBV27	TRBJ2-5	CASTQQQGQRETQYF	TGTGCCAGCACCCAACAACAGGGTCAGCGTGAGACCCAGTACTTC
few	TRBD2	TRBV20-1	TRBJ2-7	CSARDPSSGPYEQYF	TGCAGTGCTAGAGACCCCTCTAGCGGCCCGTACGAGCAGTACTTC
many	.	TRBV10-1	TRBJ2-3	CASSESGRGSDTQYF	TGCGCCAGCAGTGAGTCGGGAAGGGGCTCAGATACGCAGTATTTT
.	.	TRBV7-3	TRBJ2-2	CASSLIGTGELFF	TGTGCCAGCAGCTTAATCGGGACCGGGGAGCTGTTTTTT
.	.	TRBV7-2	TRBJ1-5	CASSPGSAVYSNQPQHF	TGTGCCAGCAGCCCCGGCTCAGCAGTATATAGCAATCAGCCCCAGCATTTT
.	TRBD2	TRBV20-1	TRBJ2-7	CSQTSGVEQYF	TGCAGCCAGACTAGCGGGGTTGAGCAGTACTTC